The 21 T cell receptor beta chains given below trace back to one sample, sequenced in a study of beta chain features in type 1 diabetes. What was sequenced were expressed TCRB transcripts, since all of the isolated RNA had been reverse transcribed. Some clones are missing from TCRdb's copy, which holds only in-frame ones; the method was immunoSEQ multiplex PCR. There are about 200,000 clones in the sample; 9.5% to 13% occur only once, and less than 1.5% lies in the top ten. Sequencing was done on a sample of central memory CD4+ T cells from blood. Receptors originate from a man aged 18 to 29 in good health.

The V call is TRBV4-1, the J call TRBJ2-2; D is unclear. The CDR3 sequence is 15 residues long. CDR1 MGHRA and CDR2 YSYEKL come from the germline V gene. Trimming stripped 1 base from V and 0 bases from J, with 6 bases between. The CDR3 DNA sequence: TGCGCCAGCAGCCAAGTACGACCGAACACCGGGGAGCTGTTTTTT. Translating gives CASSQVRPNTGELFF.

This clone turned up a few times. Germline and junction disagree at one end, which may indicate a read error. The V call is TRBV29-1, the J call TRBJ2-1, with TRBD2 as a possible D gene (6 bases). The germline V gene encodes CDR1 SQVTM and CDR2 ANQGSEA. This CDR3 is built from 13 residues. The CDR3 DNA reads TGCTGCGTCCCTGCGGGAAGCCTCTATGAGCAGTTCTTC. It codes for CCVPAGSLYEQFF.

This sequence joins TRBV18 and TRBJ2-1, with unresolved D. Germline CDR1 reads KGHSH; CDR2 reads LQKENI. V was clipped by 2 bases and J by 9 bases, with 11 bases between them. This CDR3 is 13 amino acids long. Here the CDR3 reads CASSPYVDGEQFF. CDR3 bases: TGTGCCAGCTCACCATACGTTGATGGTGAGCAGTTCTTC.

The chain recombines TRBV6-5 with TRBJ1-1, with D unclear. The CDR3 is made up of 12 amino acids. The germline CDR1 and CDR2 sequences are MNHEY and SVGAGI. The ends were cut back, 6 bases at V and 13 bases at J, with 18 bases in the middle. The CDR3 DNA is TGTGCCAGCAGGACCCCGGGCCGGGAGGTTTTCTTT. Encoded protein: CASRTPGREVFF.

In this sample, this clone turned up many times. The chain has TRBV30 and TRBJ2-5; a weak D match, TRBD1 (6 bases). The V gene's germline CDR1 is GTSNPN and CDR2 SVGIG (reference sequence). V lost 1 base and J lost 5, with 11 bases in between. The CDR3 spans 13 residues. CDR3 nucleotides: TGTGCCTGGAGTGCAGACAGGAGGGAGACCCAGTACTTC. This codes for CAWSADRRETQYF.

The chain is built from TRBV11-3 and TRBJ2-2; TRBD1 agrees at 9 bases. V was pared by 8 bases and J by 4 bases, with 5 bases of the junction left unmatched. CDR3 length: 14 amino acids. Germline CDR1 is SGHNT and CDR2 is YENEEA. The CDR3 nucleotides are TGTGCCAGCGCCACAGGGGGCATCACCGGGGAGCTGTTTTTT. Protein sequence: CASATGGITGELFF. Drawing the rest from reference TRBV11-3 and TRBJ2-2, the complete variable domain is EAGVVQSPRYKIIEKKQPVAFWCNPISGHNTLYWYLQNLGQGPELLIRYENEEAVDDSQLPKDRFSAERLKGVDSTLKIQPAELGDSAVYLCASATGGITGELFFGEGSRLTVL.

This clone was observed at least ten times. CDR3 protein: CASSLLGNYGYTF. The CDR3 DNA follows: TGTGCCAGCAGTTTATTAGGGAACTATGGCTACACCTTC. The chain couples TRBV28 to TRBJ1-2; no firm D call. The CDR3 sequence is 13 residues long. The germline V and J ends were trimmed by 1 base and 2 bases, with 5 bases remaining between them. CDR1 is MDHEN, CDR2 SYDVKM, per germline.

In its sample, this clone was seen once. This sequence joins TRBV25-1 and TRBJ2-5; 14 nucleotides match TRBD2. This CDR3 is built from 15 residues. CDR1 and CDR2 (germline): MGHDK, SYGVNS. The J segment lost 5 bases and the V segment lost 6 bases, leaving 5 bases of the junction unmatched. CDR3 sequence: CASRGLAGDWETQYF. As DNA, the CDR3 is TGTGCCAGCAGGGGACTAGCGGGAGACTGGGAGACCCAGTACTTC.

This clone has more than one count but fewer than ten. V is TRBV30 and J is TRBJ1-2; 8 bases are shared with TRBD1. V gave up 2 bases and J gave up 5 bases; unmatched junction bases: 10. Per germline, CDR1 GTSNPN and CDR2 SVGIG (reference sequence). The length of the CDR3 is 15 residues. The chain's CDR3 is CAWSTGQGFEYGYTF. DNA for the CDR3: TGTGCCTGGAGTACCGGACAGGGTTTCGAGTATGGCTACACCTTC. Complete variable domain (other parts from reference TRBV30 and TRBJ1-2): SQTIHQWPATLVQPVGSPLSLECTVEGTSNPNLYWYRQAAGRGLQLLFYSVGIGQISSEVPQNLSASRPQDRQFILSSKKLLLSDSGFYLCAWSTGQGFEYGYTFGSGTRLTVV.

This clone has only a few counts. This sequence joins TRBV9 and TRBJ2-1, with 8 nucleotides matching TRBD2. The V gene's germline CDR1 is SGDLS and CDR2 YYNGEE. Unmatched junction bases numbered 8, after V lost 3 bases and J lost 9 bases. CDR3 length equals 14 residues. The CDR3 DNA follows: TGTGCCAGCAGCGCGGGACTAGTCTTCAGTGAGCAGTTCTTC. This translates into CASSAGLVFSEQFF.

The chain links TRBV30 to TRBJ1-1; D possibly corresponds to TRBD1 (6 bases). Trimming cost V 4 bases and J 10 bases, with 16 bases left between them. The CDR3 is 12 residues long. Germline V lookup: CDR1 GTSNPN, CDR2 SVGIG (reference sequence). The CDR3 coding sequence is TGTGCCTGGAACCCCGGACAGACCGCAGCTTTCTTT. This translates into CAWNPGQTAAFF.

This clone was seen a handful of times. The V gene is TRBV30, the J gene TRBJ2-2; D not resolved. Germline V gives CDR1 GTSNPN, CDR2 SVGIG (reference sequence). Trimming stripped 0 bases from V and 3 bases from J, with 14 bases between. This CDR3 contains 16 residues. Here the CDR3 reads CAWSVPRSGDTGELFF. The CDR3 DNA is TGTGCCTGGAGTGTACCGCGGTCGGGCGACACCGGGGAGCTGTTTTTT.

This clone appeared many times. Here the CDR3 reads CASSLVAGPRTQYF. DNA of the CDR3: TGTGCCAGCAGCTTAGTGGCGGGGCCAAGGACCCAGTACTTC. The chain couples TRBV7-9 to TRBJ2-5; weak D call: TRBD2 (6 bases). The CDR3 runs to 14 residues. Germline CDR1 reads SEHNR; CDR2 reads FQNEAQ (reference sequence). V lost 1 base to trimming and J lost 7 bases, with 13 bases between them.

This clone was found a few times. J is TRBJ2-2 and V is TRBV5-1; D is undetermined. Looked up from germline, CDR1 is SGHRS and CDR2 is YFSETQ. With 5 bases removed from V and 4 bases from J, the gap between germline ends came to 12 bases. The CDR3 has 14 residues. In DNA form, the CDR3 reads TGCGCCAGCAGAACCCTCGCGGCCACCGGGGAGCTGTTTTTT. Protein sequence: CASRTLAATGELFF.

This rearrangement joins TRBV4-3 to TRBJ2-7; 9 bases fit TRBD1. The CDR3 sequence is 14 residues long. From germline, CDR1 is LGHNA and CDR2 YSLEER. V lost 9 bases to trimming and J lost 3 bases; unmatched junction nucleotides: 9. For the CDR3, the DNA is TGCGCCAGGGGACAGGGTAATTTTTTCTACGAGCAGTACTTC. Its protein is CARGQGNFFYEQYF.

The CDR3 sequence: CASSLAGVAGAHTDTQYF. The CDR3 nucleotides read TGTGCCAGCAGCTTAGCGGGAGTAGCGGGAGCCCACACAGATACGCAGTATTTT. The chain links TRBV7-2 to TRBJ2-3, with 9 bases that match TRBD2. The V gene end was trimmed by 0 bases and the J gene end by 2 bases; junction bases not matched to a gene: 9. This CDR3 has 18 residues. CDR1 and CDR2 (germline): SGHTA, FQGNSA.

This clone was detected only a few times. V and J are TRBV7-9 and TRBJ2-1, with D unclear. V lost 1 base to trimming and J lost 3 bases, with 16 bases between them. The CDR3 runs to 17 residues. Germline V gene lookup returns CDR1 SEHNR and CDR2 FQNEAQ (reference sequence). The CDR3 here is CASSLGRGRAFYNEQFF. The CDR3 DNA reads TGTGCCAGCAGCTTAGGTCGCGGCCGGGCTTTCTACAATGAGCAGTTCTTC.

This sequence joins TRBV7-2 and TRBJ1-5, with D perhaps TRBD1 (6 bases). Germline loops: CDR1 SGHTA, CDR2 FQGNSA. The CDR3 runs to 17 residues. The germline V and J ends were trimmed by 5 bases and 2 bases, with 19 bases remaining between them. The CDR3 here is CASSPTGPRWGNQPQHF. The CDR3, as DNA: TGTGCCAGCAGCCCTACAGGGCCTCGGTGGGGCAATCAGCCCCAGCATTTT. Looking up the rest from reference TRBV7-2 and TRBJ1-5 gives the full variable domain: GAGVSQSPSNKVTEKGKDVELRCDPISGHTALYWYRQSLGQGLEFLIYFQGNSAPDKSGLPSDRFSAERTGGSVSTLTIQRTQQEDSAVYLCASSPTGPRWGNQPQHFGDGTRLSIL.

This clone was detected many times. The DNA of the CDR3 is TGTGCCTGGAGCTCGGGACTCCCCTTAGCAGAGACCCAGTACTTC. Its protein is CAWSSGLPLAETQYF. This chain connects TRBV30 to TRBJ2-5, with D maybe TRBD2 (6 bases). The V gene lost 3 bases and the J gene lost 4 bases, with 18 bases spanning the gap. Per germline, CDR1 GTSNPN and CDR2 SVGIG (reference sequence). The CDR3 is 15 residues long.

The chain joins TRBV7-2 to TRBJ2-7; 10 bases align to TRBD2. The CDR3 length is 16 residues. Germline V gene sequence: CDR1 SGHTA, CDR2 FQGNSA. With 5 bases clipped from V and 5 bases from J, the junction kept 12 bases outside the gene matches. The CDR3 DNA reads TGTGCCAGCAGCACGACCGGGACTAGCGCAACCCACGAGCAGTACTTC. Its protein is CASSTTGTSATHEQYF.

The chain is built from TRBV7-2 and TRBJ2-2; D gene unclear. The CDR3 extends over 11 amino acids. Germline V CDR1 and CDR2: SGHTA, FQGNSA. Trimming stripped 6 bases from V and 7 bases from J, with 6 bases between. CDR3 bases: TGTGCCAGCAGTCCAGTCGGGGAGCTGTTTTTT. Translating gives CASSPVGELFF.